This T cell receptor beta chain was observed in a study of blood T cell repertoires in COVID-19. The repertoire was sequenced with immunoSEQ multiplex PCR; TCRdb's copy has only in-frame clones and lacks some. The sample includes 200,000 to 250,000 clones, 83% seen only once; the top ten take 6.5% to 9%. This clone was seen a single time. This TCR was sampled from a woman in her 50s with acute or convalescent COVID-19. Sequenced input: peripheral blood.

The CDR3 DNA is TGTGCCTGGAGTGTTCGGGGAATCCCGCACGAGCAGTACTTC. Its translation is CAWSVRGIPHEQYF. The chain joins TRBV30 to TRBJ2-7; TRBD2 might be the D (5 bases). Looked up from germline, CDR1 is GTSNPN and CDR2 is SVGIG (reference sequence). V gave up 0 bases and J gave up 5 bases, with 14 bases separating them. The CDR3 covers 14 residues.